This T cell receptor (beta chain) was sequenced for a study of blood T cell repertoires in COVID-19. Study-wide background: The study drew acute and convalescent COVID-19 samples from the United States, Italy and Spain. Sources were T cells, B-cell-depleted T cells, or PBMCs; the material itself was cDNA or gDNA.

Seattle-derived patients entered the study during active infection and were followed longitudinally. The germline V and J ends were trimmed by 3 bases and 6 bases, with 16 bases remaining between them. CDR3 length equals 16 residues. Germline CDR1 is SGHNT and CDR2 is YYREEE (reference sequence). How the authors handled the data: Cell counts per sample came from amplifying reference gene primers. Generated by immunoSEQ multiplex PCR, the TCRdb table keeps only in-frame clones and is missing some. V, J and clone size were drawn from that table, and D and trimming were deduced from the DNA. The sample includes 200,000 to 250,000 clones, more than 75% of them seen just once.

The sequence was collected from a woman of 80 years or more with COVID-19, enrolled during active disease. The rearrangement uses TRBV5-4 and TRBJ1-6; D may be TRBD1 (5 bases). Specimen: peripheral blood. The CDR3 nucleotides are TGTGCCAGCAGCTCCGGGGGGGTTCTCCCTAATTCACCCCTCCACTTT. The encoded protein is CASSSGGVLPNSPLHF.